This TCR beta chain was obtained from a study of blood T cell repertoires in COVID-19. Here immunoSEQ multiplex PCR was the method, and the copy in TCRdb shows in-frame clones only, minus some. The sample lists about 250,000 clones, approximately 90% occurring once. V shed 4 bases and J 4 bases; nucleotides not matched to a gene: 5. Germline CDR1 is MNHEY and CDR2 is SMNVEV (reference sequence). The CDR3 loop spans 14 amino acids. This receptor was obtained from a woman under 40 with acute COVID-19. The rearrangement joins TRBV27 to TRBJ2-5; the match to TRBD1 covers 8 bases. Sequencing was carried out using PBMCs or T cells enriched from blood (not recorded which). The CDR3 protein is CASSWAGGLETQYF. The CDR3 DNA is TGTGCCAGCAGTTGGGCAGGGGGCTTAGAGACCCAGTACTTC.